This T cell receptor (beta chain) appears in the sequencing data of a study of human T cells and chemical hapten exposure. Study-wide background: The upper back received 0.01% DPC by patch testing, with results read at 6 days. Study-level points and caveats: Unchanged with DPC sensitization were TCRs above 1 in 1000 frequency. Against controls, expanded TCRs gave rise to significantly more large CDR3 similarity clusters.

Indicated time point: pre-sensitization, week 0. The sample's treatment: therapeutic diphenylcyclopropenone sensitization with weekly scalp DPC. CDR1 and CDR2 from the germline V gene are LNHDA and SQIVND (reference sequence). The CDR3 totals 14 residues. J was trimmed by 8 bases and V by 2 bases; bases with no gene match: 6. By its share, this clonotype is medium-sized. Its antigen is currently unknown. Library preparation tagged each individual cDNA molecule with a unique molecular identifier. TCRdb reprocessed the RACE reads via MiXCR and lists one record per CDR3 protein. Of roughly 80,000 distinct CDR3 sequences listed, approximately 15% are singletons.

The sequence came from a woman aged 45-60 years with alopecia areata. Some clones in this sample may be carry-over from other donors' samples. The chain is built from TRBV19 and TRBJ1-2; 9 bases align to TRBD1. The input for sequencing was whole blood, taken in connection with sensitization to the hapten diphenylcyclopropenone (DPC). The CDR3 loop reads CASSITAGTGGYTF. The DNA for the CDR3 is TGTGCCAGTAGTATAACCGCCGGGACAGGGGGCTACACCTTC.